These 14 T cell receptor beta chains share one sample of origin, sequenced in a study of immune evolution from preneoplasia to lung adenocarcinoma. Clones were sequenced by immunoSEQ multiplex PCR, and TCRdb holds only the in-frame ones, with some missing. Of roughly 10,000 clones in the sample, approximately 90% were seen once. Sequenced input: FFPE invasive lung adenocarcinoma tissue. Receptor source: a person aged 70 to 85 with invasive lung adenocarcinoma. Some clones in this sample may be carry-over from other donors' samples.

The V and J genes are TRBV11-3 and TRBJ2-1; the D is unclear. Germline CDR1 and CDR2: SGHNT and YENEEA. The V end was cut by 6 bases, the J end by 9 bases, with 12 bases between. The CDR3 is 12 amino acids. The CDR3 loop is CASSLGMGEQFF. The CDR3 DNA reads TGTGCCAGCAGTCTAGGGATGGGTGAGCAGTTCTTC. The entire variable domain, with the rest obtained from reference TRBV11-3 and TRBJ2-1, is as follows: EAGVVQSPRYKIIEKKQPVAFWCNPISGHNTLYWYLQNLGQGPELLIRYENEEAVDDSQLPKDRFSAERLKGVDSTLKIQPAELGDSAVYLCASSLGMGEQFFGPGTRLTVL.

The CDR3 loop reads CAGQDPTYGYTF. The CDR3 DNA sequence: TGTGCCGGCCAGGACCCCACCTATGGCTACACCTTC. The genes are TRBV2 and TRBJ1-2; no clear D. This CDR3 region has 12 residues. The V end lost 11 bases, the J end lost 4 bases, and 14 bases lay between the germline ends. CDR1 is SNHLY and CDR2 is FYNNEI in the germline V gene.

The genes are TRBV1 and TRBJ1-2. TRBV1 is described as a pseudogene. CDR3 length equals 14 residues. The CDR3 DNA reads TGCACCAGCAGCCAAGACGGTCGGGGGGATGGCTACACCTTC. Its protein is CTSSQDGRGDGYTF.

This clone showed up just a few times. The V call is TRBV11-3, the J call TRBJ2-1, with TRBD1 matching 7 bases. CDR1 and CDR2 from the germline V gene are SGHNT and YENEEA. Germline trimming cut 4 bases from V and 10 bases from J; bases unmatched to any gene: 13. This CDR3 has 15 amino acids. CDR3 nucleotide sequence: TGTGCCAGCAGCTCCCGGACAGGTTGGCCAAGAGAGCAGTTCTTC. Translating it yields CASSSRTGWPREQFF.

CDR3 nucleotides: TGCGCCAGCAGCCTCGGGACAATCAGCGGCTACACCTTC. It codes for CASSLGTISGYTF. The chain recombines TRBV5-1 with TRBJ1-2, with D tentatively TRBD1 (6 bases). Trimming took off 4 bases at V and 8 bases at J, with 15 bases between the two ends. Germline V gene lookup returns CDR1 SGHRS and CDR2 YFSETQ. The CDR3 spans 13 residues.

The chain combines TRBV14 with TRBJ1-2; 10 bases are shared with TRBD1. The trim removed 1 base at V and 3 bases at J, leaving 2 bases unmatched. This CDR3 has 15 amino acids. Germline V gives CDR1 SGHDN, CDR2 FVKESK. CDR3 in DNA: TGTGCCAGCAGCCAAGTCGGGACAGGGGACTATGGCTACACCTTC. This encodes CASSQVGTGDYGYTF. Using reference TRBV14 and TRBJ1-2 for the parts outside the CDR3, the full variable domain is EAGVTQFPSHSVIEKGQTVTLRCDPISGHDNLYWYRRVMGKEIKFLLHFVKESKQDESGMPNNRFLAERTGGTYSTLKVQPAELEDSGVYFCASSQVGTGDYGYTFGSGTRLTVV.

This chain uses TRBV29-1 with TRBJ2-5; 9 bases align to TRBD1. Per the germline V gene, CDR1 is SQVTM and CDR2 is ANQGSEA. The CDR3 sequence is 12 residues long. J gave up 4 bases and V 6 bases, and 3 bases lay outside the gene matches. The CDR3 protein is CSVAGQGETQYF. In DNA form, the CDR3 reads TGCAGCGTCGCGGGACAGGGAGAGACCCAGTACTTC.

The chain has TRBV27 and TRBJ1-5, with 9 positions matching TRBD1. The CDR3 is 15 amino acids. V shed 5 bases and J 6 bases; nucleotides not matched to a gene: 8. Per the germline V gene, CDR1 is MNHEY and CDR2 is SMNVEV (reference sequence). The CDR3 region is CASSPSGTGSQPQHF. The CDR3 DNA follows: TGTGCCAGCAGTCCCTCCGGGACAGGGAGTCAGCCCCAGCATTTT.

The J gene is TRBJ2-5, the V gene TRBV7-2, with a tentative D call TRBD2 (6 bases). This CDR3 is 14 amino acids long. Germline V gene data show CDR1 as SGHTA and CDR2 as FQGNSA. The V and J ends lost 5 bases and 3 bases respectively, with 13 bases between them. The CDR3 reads CASSPRLGKETQYF. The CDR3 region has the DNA TGTGCCAGCAGCCCAAGACTAGGCAAAGAGACCCAGTACTTC. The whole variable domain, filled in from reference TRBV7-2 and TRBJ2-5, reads GAGVSQSPSNKVTEKGKDVELRCDPISGHTALYWYRQSLGQGLEFLIYFQGNSAPDKSGLPSDRFSAERTGGSVSTLTIQRTQQEDSAVYLCASSPRLGKETQYFGPGTRLLVL.

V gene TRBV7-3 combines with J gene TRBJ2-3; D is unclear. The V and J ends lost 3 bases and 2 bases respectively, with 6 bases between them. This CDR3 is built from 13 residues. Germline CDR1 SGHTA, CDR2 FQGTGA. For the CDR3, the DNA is TGTGCCAGCAGCTTGGGCCACACAGATACGCAGTATTTT. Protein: CASSLGHTDTQYF. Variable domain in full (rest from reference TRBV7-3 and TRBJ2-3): GAGVSQTPSNKVTEKGKYVELRCDPISGHTALYWYRQSLGQGPEFLIYFQGTGAADDSGLPNDRFFAVRPEGSVSTLKIQRTERGDSAVYLCASSLGHTDTQYFGPGTRLTVL.

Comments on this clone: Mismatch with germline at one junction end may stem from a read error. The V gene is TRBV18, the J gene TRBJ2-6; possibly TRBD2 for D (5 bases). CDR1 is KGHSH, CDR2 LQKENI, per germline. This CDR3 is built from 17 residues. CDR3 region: CTSSPSGSLSGANVLTF. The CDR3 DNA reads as TGTACCAGCTCACCGTCGGGAAGTCTTTCTGGGGCCAACGTCCTGACTTTC.

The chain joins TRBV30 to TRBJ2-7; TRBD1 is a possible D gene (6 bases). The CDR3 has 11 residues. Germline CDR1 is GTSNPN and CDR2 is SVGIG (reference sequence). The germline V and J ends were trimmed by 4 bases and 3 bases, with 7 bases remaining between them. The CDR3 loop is CAWTQGYEQYF. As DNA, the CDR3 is TGTGCCTGGACACAGGGCTACGAGCAGTACTTC.

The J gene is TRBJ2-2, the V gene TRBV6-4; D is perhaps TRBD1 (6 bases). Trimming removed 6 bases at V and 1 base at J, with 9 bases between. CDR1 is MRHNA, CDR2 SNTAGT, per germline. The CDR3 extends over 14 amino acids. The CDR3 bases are TGTGCCAGCAGAATGGACAGGAACACCGGGGAGCTGTTTTTT. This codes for CASRMDRNTGELFF.

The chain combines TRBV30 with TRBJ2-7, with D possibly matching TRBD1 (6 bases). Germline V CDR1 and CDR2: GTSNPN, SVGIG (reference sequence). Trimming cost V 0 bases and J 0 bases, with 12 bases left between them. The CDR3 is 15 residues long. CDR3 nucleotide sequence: TGTGCCTGGAGTGTACGACAGGCGCTCTCCTACGAGCAGTACTTC. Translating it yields CAWSVRQALSYEQYF.